Listed below are T cell receptor beta chains from one sample, sequenced in a study of blood T cell repertoires in COVID-19. Profiled with immunoSEQ multiplex PCR; TCRdb holds only in-frame clones, not every one. The table shows under 150,000 clones, with 60% to 85% occurring only once. The material sequenced was peripheral blood. The receptor source for this set is a man aged 45 to 65 with active or convalescent COVID-19. The CDR3 runs from the conserved cysteine through the conserved F or W. A D gene is named only where the DNA matches it firmly. The size of a clone is reported for some rows only, either as once, few or many, or as a class for expanded clones.

cdr3_aa,cdr3_nt,clone_size,v_call,j_call,d_call
CAWSVGGGADTQYF,TGTGCCTGGAGTGTAGGAGGGGGCGCAGATACGCAGTATTTT,NA,TRBV30,TRBJ2-3,NA
CAISDSGINEQYF,TGTGCCATCAGTGACAGCGGGATCAACGAGCAGTACTTC,NA,TRBV10-3,TRBJ2-7,TRBD2
CASSFVDRARPGELFF,TGTGCCAGCAGTTTCGTGGACAGAGCGAGACCCGGGGAGCTGTTTTTT,NA,TRBV27,TRBJ2-2,NA
CASSSRVGYGYTF,TGCGCCAGCAGCTCCAGGGTTGGCTATGGCTACACCTTC,NA,TRBV5-1,TRBJ1-2,NA
CASRPGQGAYEQYF,TGTGCCAGCAGGCCGGGACAGGGGGCCTACGAGCAGTACTTC,NA,TRBV7-9,TRBJ2-7,TRBD1
CASSLRGPTFSYEQYF,TGTGCCAGCAGTTTAAGGGGCCCTACCTTCTCCTACGAGCAGTACTTC,NA,TRBV27,TRBJ2-7,NA
CASSFTGGVGTEAFF,TGTGCCAGCAGTTTTACAGGGGGCGTGGGCACTGAAGCTTTCTTT,few,TRBV2,TRBJ1-1,TRBD1
CASSLAERGYEQYF,TGTGCCAGCAGCTTAGCAGAGCGGGGCTACGAGCAGTACTTC,NA,TRBV7-9,TRBJ2-7,TRBD2
CASRGLNTEAFF,TGTGCCAGCAGGGGCTTGAACACTGAAGCTTTCTTT,few,TRBV28,TRBJ1-1,NA
CASGSGRGADTQYF,TGTGCCAGCGGGAGCGGGAGGGGGGCAGATACGCAGTATTTT,NA,TRBV6-6,TRBJ2-3,TRBD2
CASRAGGRDYNEQFF,TGTGCCAGTAGAGCGGGAGGGCGTGACTACAATGAGCAGTTCTTC,NA,TRBV19,TRBJ2-1,TRBD2
CASSERAGAGTGELFF,TGTGCCAGCAGTGAAAGAGCGGGAGCAGGGACCGGGGAGCTGTTTTTT,NA,TRBV6-1,TRBJ2-2,TRBD2
CSVPRGTSGRYEQFF,TGCAGCGTCCCCCGGGGGACTAGCGGGAGGTATGAGCAGTTCTTC,few,TRBV29-1,TRBJ2-1,TRBD2
CASSLPSHSANYGYTF,TGTGCCAGCAGCTTACCCTCTCACTCCGCGAACTATGGCTACACCTTC,NA,TRBV7-2,TRBJ1-2,NA
CASSLAGGGGTDTQYF,TGTGCCAGCAGCTTAGCGGGGGGAGGGGGCACAGATACGCAGTATTTT,NA,TRBV7-8,TRBJ2-3,TRBD2
CASRGGNYEKLFF,TGTGCCAGCAGGGGGGGGAATTATGAAAAACTGTTTTTT,NA,TRBV14,TRBJ1-4,NA
CASRLLDVADTQYF,TGTGCCAGCAGACTACTAGACGTCGCAGATACGCAGTATTTT,NA,TRBV6-5,TRBJ2-3,NA
CASSQTGAGEQYF,TGTGCCAGCAGCCAGACAGGAGCCGGCGAGCAGTACTTC,few,TRBV7-3,TRBJ2-7,NA
CASSSTVSNEQYF,TGTGCCAGCAGCTCAACGGTATCGAACGAGCAGTACTTC,NA,TRBV7-9,TRBJ2-7,NA
CATSDLKANSGANVLTF,TGTGCCACCAGTGATTTGAAAGCGAACTCTGGGGCCAACGTCCTGACTTTC,NA,TRBV24-1,TRBJ2-6,NA